The 20 T cell receptor beta chains below were found in one sample sequenced in a study of T cell responses to AZD1222 COVID-19 vaccine. Measured with immunoSEQ multiplex PCR; TCRdb has only the in-frame clones, and not every one. The data contain around 95,000 clones, over 90% of them seen just once; the ten biggest clones take up around 1.7%. The input for sequencing was peripheral blood, taken on day 0 of AZD1222 vaccination. These TCRs come from an adult in good health.

The chain is built from TRBV19 and TRBJ1-2; D may be TRBD1 (6 bases). Deletions cut 4 bases from V and 4 bases from J, with 13 bases between. In germline, CDR1 is LNHDA, CDR2 SQIVND (reference sequence). This CDR3 has 14 amino acids. The CDR3 region has the DNA TGTGCCAGTAGTACCGCAGGGGATCTCTATGGCTACACCTTC. Translation: CASSTAGDLYGYTF.

The genes are TRBV12-5 and TRBJ2-1; 10 bases match TRBD2. V lost 7 bases, J lost 7 bases, and 10 bases stayed unmatched. CDR3 length equals 15 residues. CDR1 LGHNT and CDR2 FRNRAP come from the germline V gene. The CDR3 region has the DNA TGTGCTAGTGCCGTAGGGGCTAGCGGGAGTAATGAGCAGTTCTTC. Translation: CASAVGASGSNEQFF.

The chain's CDR3 is CASSPGTGTYEQYF. For the CDR3, the DNA is TGTGCCAGCAGCCCCGGGACAGGTACCTACGAGCAGTACTTC. The chain links TRBV7-9 to TRBJ2-7, with 8 bases lining up with TRBD1. Germline assignment: CDR1 SEHNR and CDR2 FQNEAQ (reference sequence). The CDR3 sequence is 14 residues long. V was pared by 5 bases and J by 2 bases, with 5 bases of the junction left unmatched. Full variable domain (rest looked up from reference TRBV7-9 and TRBJ2-7): DTGVSQNPRHKITKRGQNVTFRCDPISEHNRLYWYRQTLGQGPEFLTYFQNEAQLEKSRLLSDRFSAERPKGSFSTLEIQRTEQGDSAMYLCASSPGTGTYEQYFGPGTRLTVT.

The DNA for the CDR3 is TGTGCCAGCAGTTTGGGGGGTTCACCCCTCCACTTT. It yields the protein CASSLGGSPLHF. The V gene is TRBV7-9, the J gene TRBJ1-6, with D maybe TRBD1 (5 bases). CDR1 is SEHNR and CDR2 is FQNEAQ in the germline V gene (reference sequence). V gave up 6 bases and J gave up 9 bases, with 9 bases separating them. The length of the CDR3 is 12 residues.

This clone is a singleton in its sample. The chain combines TRBV6-5 with TRBJ1-2, with D uncertain. The CDR3 runs 14 residues. Looked up from germline, CDR1 is MNHEY and CDR2 is SVGAGI. V was cut by 0 bases and J by 3 bases, with 8 bases left in between. Written as DNA, the CDR3 is TGTGCCAGCAGTTACTCAGGGTTCGACTATGGCTACACCTTC. Translated: CASSYSGFDYGYTF.

This clone was seen only once. The J gene is TRBJ2-3, the V gene TRBV19; no firm D call. Germline CDR1 reads LNHDA; CDR2 reads SQIVND (reference sequence). This CDR3 has 14 residues. V shed 3 bases and J shed 2 bases, with 9 bases lying between them. The CDR3: CASSMVRTTDTQYF. CDR3 nucleotides: TGTGCCAGTAGTATGGTGCGGACCACAGATACGCAGTATTTT.

The gene calls are TRBV29-1 and TRBJ1-2; tentatively, D is TRBD1 (6 bases). Trimming cost V 6 bases and J 6 bases, with 11 bases left between them. Germline V gives CDR1 SQVTM, CDR2 ANQGSEA. There are 11 residues in the CDR3. The CDR3 nucleotides are TGCAGCGTCCCAACAGGGAATGGCTACACCTTC. Translated, it gives CSVPTGNGYTF.

V is TRBV24-1 and J is TRBJ1-2; the match to TRBD1 covers 9 bases. V shed 4 bases and J 8 bases; nucleotides not matched to a gene: 7. CDR1 is KGHDR and CDR2 is SFDVKD in the germline V gene. This CDR3 contains 14 residues. CDR3 in amino acids: CATSDPGQGEGYTF. DNA of the CDR3: TGTGCCACCAGTGACCCGGGACAGGGCGAAGGCTACACCTTC.

This clone appeared a single time. The rearrangement joins TRBV18 to TRBJ1-1; TRBD1 agrees at 7 bases. With V trimmed by 2 bases and J by 11 bases, 14 bases remained unmatched. The length of the CDR3 is 15 residues. Per the germline V gene, CDR1 is KGHSH and CDR2 is LQKENI. This CDR3 reads CASSPDRGGPPEAFF. CDR3 sequence (DNA): TGTGCCAGCTCACCAGATCGAGGGGGCCCCCCGGAGGCTTTCTTT.

The chain joins TRBV9 to TRBJ1-1, with 7 bases identical to TRBD1. The V gene end was trimmed by 4 bases and the J gene end by 5 bases; junction bases not matched to a gene: 11. The germline V gene has CDR1 SGDLS and CDR2 YYNGEE. The CDR3 totals 15 residues. CDR3 loop: CASSPTDRVRTEAFF. DNA for the CDR3: TGTGCCAGCAGCCCAACAGACAGGGTGAGGACTGAAGCTTTCTTT.

This chain uses TRBV18 with TRBJ2-3; D unresolved. Germline CDR1 KGHSH, CDR2 LQKENI. The CDR3 is made up of 14 amino acids. Trimming pared 2 bases from V and 6 bases from J, leaving 12 bases between. The CDR3 protein is CASSPEPSGDTQYF. The CDR3 DNA follows: TGTGCCAGCTCACCAGAGCCATCCGGCGATACGCAGTATTTT. The full variable domain, its missing parts supplied by reference TRBV18 and TRBJ2-3, is NAGVMQNPRHLVRRRGQEARLRCSPMKGHSHVYWYRQLPEEGLKFMVYLQKENIIDESGMPKERFSAEFPKEGPSILRIQQVVRGDSAAYFCASSPEPSGDTQYFGPGTRLTVL.

This chain connects TRBV5-1 to TRBJ1-2; the D gene is possibly TRBD1 (5 bases). The germline gives CDR1 SGHRS, CDR2 YFSETQ. This CDR3 is 15 amino acids long. Trimming cost V 0 bases and J 7 bases, with 16 bases left between them. Written as DNA, the CDR3 is TGCGCCAGCAGCTTGGCCGGGCAGGGATCGGGTGGCTACACCTTC. This encodes CASSLAGQGSGGYTF.

The J gene is TRBJ2-7, the V gene TRBV6-5; perhaps TRBD2 as D (5 bases). The CDR3 is 15 amino acids. Trimming pared 4 bases from V and 6 bases from J, leaving 19 bases between. Germline values: CDR1 MNHEY, CDR2 SVGAGI. CDR3: CASSLIPLARGEQYF. The DNA of the CDR3 is TGTGCCAGCAGTTTAATCCCGCTAGCACGGGGCGAGCAGTACTTC.

This chain links TRBV28 with TRBJ1-6, with TRBD1 identical over 8 bases. Germline V lookup: CDR1 MDHEN, CDR2 SYDVKM. The CDR3 is made up of 16 amino acids. V dropped 2 bases and J dropped 8; count of bases not matched to a gene: 8. The chain's CDR3 is CASSLLRDRWDSPLHF. Here the CDR3 DNA reads TGTGCCAGCAGTTTACTTCGGGACAGGTGGGATTCACCCCTCCACTTT.

The chain uses TRBV27 and TRBJ2-7, with D perhaps TRBD1 (5 bases). The V gene lost 4 bases and the J gene lost 2 bases, with 15 bases spanning the gap. The CDR3 sequence is 15 residues long. Germline assignment: CDR1 MNHEY and CDR2 SMNVEV (reference sequence). The CDR3 region is CASSSQGTYPYEQYF. CDR3 in DNA: TGTGCCAGCAGTTCCCAGGGAACGTACCCCTACGAGCAGTACTTC.

The chain recombines TRBV28 with TRBJ1-1; TRBD1 agrees at 9 bases. Germline CDR1 reads MDHEN; CDR2 reads SYDVKM. This CDR3 is 15 amino acids long. The J segment lost 2 bases and the V segment lost 4 bases, leaving 5 bases of the junction unmatched. CDR3 residues: CASSSGQGTNTEAFF. In DNA, the CDR3 is TGTGCCAGCAGTTCCGGACAGGGGACAAACACTGAAGCTTTCTTT.

The chain recombines TRBV27 with TRBJ2-2, with 9 bases identical to TRBD1. The CDR3 totals 15 residues. CDR1 MNHEY and CDR2 SMNVEV come from the germline V gene (reference sequence). After removal of 4 bases from V and 3 bases from J, the junction contained 3 bases not matched to a gene. The CDR3 reads CASSSDRGYTGELFF. CDR3 DNA sequence: TGTGCCAGCAGTTCAGACAGGGGGTACACCGGGGAGCTGTTTTTT.

Only a few counts were recorded for this clone. The chain links TRBV29-1 to TRBJ2-2; D ambiguous. The CDR3 is 13 residues long. Per germline, CDR1 SQVTM and CDR2 ANQGSEA. V was clipped by 0 bases and J by 5 bases, with 7 bases between them. The CDR3 loop reads CSVEDQGTGELFF. CDR3 sequence (DNA): TGCAGCGTTGAAGATCAAGGGACCGGGGAGCTGTTTTTT.

The chain uses TRBV29-1 and TRBJ2-1, with TRBD1 matching 9 bases. The CDR3 spans 13 residues. The V gene's germline CDR1 is SQVTM and CDR2 ANQGSEA. V lost 6 bases and J lost 5; bases outside the gene matches: 5. The CDR3 region has the DNA TGCAGCGTAGACAGGGGGGGGAACAATGAGCAGTTCTTC. Protein sequence: CSVDRGGNNEQFF.

The gene calls are TRBV19 and TRBJ2-1, with 9 nucleotides matching TRBD2. The CDR3 spans 16 residues. V lost 6 bases and J lost 3; bases outside the gene matches: 9. CDR1 and CDR2 (germline): LNHDA, SQIVND (reference sequence). CDR3 nucleotides: TGTGCCAGTAGCCCTTTAGCGGGAGTGAACTACAATGAGCAGTTCTTC. This sequence encodes CASSPLAGVNYNEQFF.